Listed here are 25 T cell receptor beta chains from one sample, sequenced in a study of regulatory T cells in long-lasting Graves disease. Building the TCR beta libraries relied on iRepertoire HTBI primers, and CDR3 regions underwent Arm-PCR. TCRdb itself ran the multiplex PCR reads through MiXCR, one entry per CDR3 protein. The sample lists some 490,000 distinct CDR3 sequences; around 13% were seen once. Time point defined: newly diagnosed GD, antithyroid drugs for less than 3 months. Scientists built the TCR library using RNA that was extracted from PBMCs. This sample was shared with a second study, whose subject was T cells in Graves' hyperthyroidism and ophthalmopathy.

Sequences were derived from peripheral blood mononuclear cells (PBMCs), sampled at new diagnosis, from a patient treated with antithyroid drugs. The receptors here all came from a woman aged 30 to 39 with Graves disease.

The chain couples TRBV28 to TRBJ2-1, with 7 bases fitting TRBD1. The CDR3 consists of 14 residues. The germline V gene has CDR1 MDHEN and CDR2 SYDVKM. Trimming took 3 bases from V and 4 from J; bases not matched to a gene: 3. The DNA for the CDR3 is TGTGCCAGCAGTTTTGGGGACAGATACAATGAGCAGTTCTTC. Amino acids: CASSFGDRYNEQFF.

The chain uses TRBV3-1 and TRBJ1-2; D ambiguous. This CDR3 is 14 amino acids long. V dropped 0 bases and J dropped 1 base, with 6 bases sitting between them. CDR1 and CDR2 from the germline V gene are LGHDT and YNNKEL (reference sequence). Written as DNA, the CDR3 is TGTGCCAGCAGCCAAGATCCCGGTAACTATGGCTACACCTTC. Translating it yields CASSQDPGNYGYTF.

This rearrangement joins TRBV5-1 to TRBJ1-6; D gene unclear. V gave up 0 bases and J gave up 0 bases, with 7 bases separating them. Germline CDR1 is SGHRS and CDR2 is YFSETQ. The CDR3 has 16 amino acids. The CDR3 DNA follows: TGCGCCAGCAGCTTGGTTGGAATCTCCTATAATTCACCCCTCCACTTT. Protein product: CASSLVGISYNSPLHF.

This clonotype has a handful of counts. The V and J genes are TRBV27 and TRBJ2-7, with a possible D match to TRBD1 (5 bases). V dropped 4 bases and J dropped 5 bases, with 12 bases sitting between them. The CDR3 covers 13 residues. The germline V gene encodes CDR1 MNHEY and CDR2 SMNVEV (reference sequence). DNA for the CDR3: TGTGCCAGCAGTTCCACCAGGGTCCACGAGCAGTACTTC. Protein sequence: CASSSTRVHEQYF.

This clonotype was observed at least ten times. The chain uses TRBV11-1 and TRBJ1-1, with D uncertain. The ends were cut back, 5 bases at V and 4 bases at J, with 14 bases in the middle. There are 14 residues in the CDR3. Germline V lookup: CDR1 SGHAT, CDR2 FQDESV (reference sequence). The CDR3 DNA sequence: TGTGCCAGCAGCCCCCATGGCTTCCCCACTGAAGCTTTCTTT. Its translation: CASSPHGFPTEAFF.

This clonotype was found a few times. The chain couples TRBV6-2 or TRBV6-3 to TRBJ2-7; D unresolved. This CDR3 comprises 14 residues. The germline V gene encodes CDR1 MNHEY and CDR2 SVGEGT. Trimming cost V 7 bases and J 1 base, with 14 bases left between them. CDR3: CASKISGRSYEQYF. The CDR3 bases are TGTGCCAGCAAAATTTCAGGACGGTCCTACGAGCAGTACTTC.

The chain recombines TRBV19 with TRBJ2-3; D is uncertain. The CDR3 spans 13 residues. CDR1 and CDR2 (germline): LNHDA, SQIVND (reference sequence). Trimming shortened V by 10 bases and J by 4 bases, and 15 bases separated the two germline ends. CDR3 protein: CATMTQRADTQYF. Written as DNA, the CDR3 is TGTGCCACCATGACCCAACGGGCAGATACGCAGTATTTT.

On this clonotype itself: A much larger clone sits a single nucleotide away, making a read error possible. This chain links TRBV11-2 with TRBJ2-1, with 8 bases matching TRBD2. The CDR3 has 14 amino acids. V dropped 7 bases and J dropped 4; count of bases not matched to a gene: 6. Looked up from germline, CDR1 is SGHAT and CDR2 is FQNNGV. This chain's CDR3 is CASIYGGGYNEQFF. The CDR3 nucleotides are TGTGCCAGCATATACGGCGGGGGGTACAATGAGCAGTTCTTC.

This clonotype occurred a few times. The chain recombines TRBV28 with TRBJ2-7; D may match TRBD1 or TRBD2 (5 bases each). V lost 3 bases and J lost 7, with 13 bases in between. The CDR3 runs 13 residues. The germline gives CDR1 MDHEN, CDR2 SYDVKM. CDR3: CASSLGFWGEQYF. The CDR3 DNA follows: TGTGCCAGCAGTTTGGGCTTTTGGGGGGAGCAGTACTTC.

This sequence joins TRBV18 and TRBJ2-7, with D unclear. V lost 2 bases to trimming and J lost 3 bases, with 5 bases between them. The CDR3 extends over 12 amino acids. CDR1 is KGHSH and CDR2 is LQKENI in the germline V gene. The CDR3 sequence: CASSPANYEQYF. The CDR3 DNA is TGTGCCAGCTCACCAGCGAACTACGAGCAGTACTTC.

This rearrangement joins TRBV10-3 to TRBJ2-1, with D unresolved. The CDR3 is 14 amino acids. Germline V gene data show CDR1 as ENHRY and CDR2 as SYGVKD. Trimming cost V 3 bases and J 0 bases, with 6 bases left between them. This CDR3 reads CAISDPGSYNEQFF. As DNA, the CDR3 is TGTGCCATCAGTGACCCAGGCTCCTACAATGAGCAGTTCTTC.

There are many counts of this clonotype. The chain employs TRBV7-2 and TRBJ1-6; TRBD1 agrees at 7 bases. Trimming cost V 5 bases and J 6 bases; bases outside gene matches: 4. This CDR3 contains 14 residues. Looked up from germline, CDR1 is SGHTA and CDR2 is FQGNSA. Here the CDR3 DNA reads TGTGCCAGCAGCCGACAGGGATCTAATTCACCCCTCCACTTT. Protein sequence: CASSRQGSNSPLHF.

This clonotype was observed many times. The chain uses TRBV29-1 and TRBJ2-1; D is perhaps TRBD2 (5 bases). Deletions cut 4 bases from V and 0 bases from J, with 13 bases between. This CDR3 comprises 15 residues. Germline CDR1 is SQVTM and CDR2 is ANQGSEA. The CDR3 reads CSVGQAESSYNEQFF. DNA for the CDR3: TGCAGCGTTGGGCAAGCGGAAAGCTCCTACAATGAGCAGTTCTTC.

This rearrangement joins TRBV4-3 to TRBJ1-6; maybe TRBD1 (5 bases). Germline V gene sequence: CDR1 LGHNA, CDR2 YSLEER. Trimming took off 4 bases at V and 8 bases at J, with 12 bases between the two ends. The CDR3 extends over 14 amino acids. The chain's CDR3 is CASSRDSGYSPLHF. The DNA for the CDR3 is TGCGCCAGCAGCCGTGACAGCGGTTATTCACCCCTCCACTTT.

This chain joins TRBV19 and TRBJ2-5; TRBD2 matches 7 bases. With the DNA end fitting TRBJ2-7 better, the J assignment may be wrong. The CDR3 extends over 13 amino acids. The germline V gene encodes CDR1 LNHDA and CDR2 SQIVND (reference sequence). DNA of the CDR3: TGTGCCAGTAGCTCTAGCGGATCCTACGAGCAGTACTTC. It translates to CASSSSGSYEQYF.

The table lists this clonotype with a count of one. Germline is not matched at one junction end, which may reflect a read error. The chain links TRBV7-9 to TRBJ1-1; 10 nucleotides align to TRBD1. The CDR3 is 18 amino acids. Germline-derived CDR1 and CDR2 are SEHNR and FQNEAQ (reference sequence). The CDR3 region has the DNA TGTGCCAGCAACTTAAGAGACAGGGGGCGGGTGGGGTACACTGAAGCCTTCTTT. Protein product: CASNLRDRGRVGYTEAFF. The variable domain in full, completed from reference TRBV7-9 and TRBJ1-1, reads DTGVSQNPRHKITKRGQNVTFRCDPISEHNRLYWYRQTLGQGPEFLTYFQNEAQLEKSRLLSDRFSAERPKGSFSTLEIQRTEQGDSAMYLCASNLRDRGRVGYTEAFFGQGTRLTVV.

The gene calls are TRBV19 and TRBJ2-5, with D possibly being TRBD2 (6 bases). The CDR3 consists of 15 residues. The V and J ends lost 5 bases and 4 bases respectively, with 17 bases between them. The germline V gene has CDR1 LNHDA and CDR2 SQIVND (reference sequence). CDR3 DNA: TGTGCCAGTAGTCGGATTGAGGCGGGGTTAGAGACCCAGTACTTC. This codes for CASSRIEAGLETQYF.

In this sample, this clonotype turned up many times. The chain has TRBV11-2 and TRBJ2-2, with 7 bases aligning to TRBD2. Germline CDR1 is SGHAT and CDR2 is FQNNGV. Trimming at V came to 2 bases and at J to 2 bases, leaving 8 bases not matched to a gene. The CDR3 consists of 17 residues. The CDR3 sequence is CASSLRSSSGNTGELFF. As DNA, the CDR3 is TGTGCCAGCAGCTTACGGAGTTCTAGCGGTAACACCGGGGAGCTGTTTTTT.

This clonotype appeared many times. The genes are TRBV20-1 and TRBJ2-7, with D perhaps TRBD1 (6 bases). The CDR3 runs 14 residues. V lost 0 bases, J lost 0 bases, and 9 bases lay in between. Germline values: CDR1 DFQATT, CDR2 SNEGSKA (reference sequence). The CDR3 coding sequence is TGCAGTGCTAGAGATCCAGGGGTCTCCTACGAGCAGTACTTC. Amino acids: CSARDPGVSYEQYF.

This clonotype was observed many times. This chain joins TRBV11-2 and TRBJ2-1, with TRBD2 matching over 14 bases. The CDR3 consists of 19 residues. Trimming removed 2 bases from V and 8 bases from J; junction bases left unmatched: 14. Germline V gives CDR1 SGHAT, CDR2 FQNNGV. The CDR3 nucleotides are TGTGCCAGCAGCTTACTCCGACTAGCGGGAGGGCCCCTGGTAGATGAGCAGTTCTTC. It yields the protein CASSLLRLAGGPLVDEQFF.

This clonotype was counted at least ten times. The chain combines TRBV2 with TRBJ2-6, with D hard to call. Per germline, CDR1 SNHLY and CDR2 FYNNEI. The CDR3 covers 15 residues. V was cut by 4 bases and J by 4 bases, with 11 bases left in between. The CDR3 nucleotides read TGTGCCAGCAGTGTCATGGCAGTGGGGGCCAACGTCCTGACTTTC. Protein: CASSVMAVGANVLTF.

At least ten counts were recorded for this clonotype. The V gene is TRBV5-1, the J gene TRBJ2-6; 7 bases fit TRBD1. CDR1 SGHRS and CDR2 YFSETQ come from the germline V gene. V dropped 2 bases and J dropped 4; count of bases not matched to a gene: 3. The CDR3 runs to 15 residues. The CDR3 sequence is CASSFTGVGANVLTF. CDR3 nucleotide sequence: TGCGCCAGCAGCTTCACAGGGGTCGGGGCCAACGTCCTGACTTTC.

Many counts were recorded for this clonotype. J is TRBJ1-1 and V is TRBV30, with TRBD1 identical over 9 bases. Per germline, CDR1 GTSNPN and CDR2 SVGIG (reference sequence). Trimming took 3 bases from V and 3 from J; bases not matched to a gene: 5. CDR3 size: 14 residues. CDR3 residues: CAWSLTGGYTEAFF. The DNA of the CDR3 is TGTGCCTGGAGCTTGACAGGGGGTTACACTGAAGCTTTCTTT.

The table lists this clonotype with many counts. This chain links TRBV28 with TRBJ1-1, with 11 positions matching TRBD1. The CDR3 totals 14 residues. Germline CDR1 reads MDHEN; CDR2 reads SYDVKM. V dropped 6 bases and J dropped 6; count of bases not matched to a gene: 6. The CDR3 loop is CASSPGQGVSEAFF. The CDR3 DNA is TGTGCCAGCAGCCCGGGACAGGGGGTATCTGAAGCTTTCTTT.

There are many counts of this clonotype. V and J are TRBV28 and TRBJ2-1; D not certain. This CDR3 contains 12 residues. CDR1 and CDR2 (germline): MDHEN, SYDVKM. Trimming removed 8 bases at V and 0 bases at J, with 5 bases between. DNA for the CDR3: TGTGCCAGCCATAGCTCCTACAATGAGCAGTTCTTC. It is translated as CASHSSYNEQFF.